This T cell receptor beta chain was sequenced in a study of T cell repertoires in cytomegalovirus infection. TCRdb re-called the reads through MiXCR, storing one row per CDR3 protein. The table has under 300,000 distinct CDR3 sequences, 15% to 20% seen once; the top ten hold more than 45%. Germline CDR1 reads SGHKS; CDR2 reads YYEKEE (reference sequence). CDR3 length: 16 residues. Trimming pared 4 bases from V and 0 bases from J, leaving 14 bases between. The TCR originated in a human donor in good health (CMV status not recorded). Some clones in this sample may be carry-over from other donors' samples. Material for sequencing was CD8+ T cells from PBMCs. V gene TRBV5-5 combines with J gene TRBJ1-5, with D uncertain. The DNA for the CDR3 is TGTGCCAGCAGCCCTCTCCTCGCGGATAGCAATCAGCCCCAGCATTTT. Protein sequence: CASSPLLADSNQPQHF.